Given below is one T cell receptor beta chain in context. These data belong to a study of blood T cell repertoires in COVID-19. Using immunoSEQ multiplex PCR, the repertoire was profiled, and TCRdb retains in-frame clones only, with some absent. The table lists tens of thousands of clones, roughly 88% of them singletons. CDR3 length: 12 residues. Looked up from germline, CDR1 is SNHLY and CDR2 is FYNNEI. The V and J ends lost 0 bases and 14 bases respectively, with 13 bases between them. The sequence was collected from an elderly woman with acute or convalescent COVID-19. Material for sequencing was peripheral blood. This rearrangement joins TRBV2 to TRBJ1-2; D is ambiguous. For the CDR3, the DNA is TGTGCCAGCAGTGAAGCGCGGGCAGCCGGGACCTTC. Translating gives CASSEARAAGTF.